This section outlines one T cell receptor beta chain sequence together with its context. The antigen is unknown. This sample is drawn from a study of T cell responses to AZD1222 COVID-19 vaccine. The study's findings and limits: Vaccine-associated CD4 TCRs spanned spike, dominant at 160-218 and 743-854. Seropositivity was recorded at baseline in only a handful of AZD1222 recipients.

Looked up from germline, CDR1 is SGHRS and CDR2 is YFSETQ. The CDR3 contains 14 residues. Trimming cost V 2 bases and J 11 bases, with 19 bases left between them. Sequenced by immunoSEQ multiplex PCR; TCRdb stores in-frame clones only, minus some. Of about 150,000 clones listed, roughly 94% are singletons. The receptor was derived from an adult in good health. The rearrangement links TRBV5-1 to TRBJ1-1, with D unresolved. Sequenced material: peripheral blood, taken on day 0 of AZD1222 vaccination. This CDR3 is CASSFGPSRMEAFF. The CDR3 DNA follows: TGCGCCAGCAGCTTTGGACCCTCCCGGATGGAGGCTTTCTTT.